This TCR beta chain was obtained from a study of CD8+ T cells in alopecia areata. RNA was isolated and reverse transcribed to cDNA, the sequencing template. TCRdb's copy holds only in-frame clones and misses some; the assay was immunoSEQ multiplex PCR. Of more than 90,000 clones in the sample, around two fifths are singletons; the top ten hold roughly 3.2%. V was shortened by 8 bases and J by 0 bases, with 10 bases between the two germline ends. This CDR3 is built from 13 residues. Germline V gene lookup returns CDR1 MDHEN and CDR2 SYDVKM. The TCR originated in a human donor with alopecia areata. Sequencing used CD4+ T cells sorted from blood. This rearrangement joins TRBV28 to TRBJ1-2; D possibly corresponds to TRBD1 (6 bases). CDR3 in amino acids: CASGTIANYGYTF. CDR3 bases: TGTGCCAGCGGGACAATAGCTAACTATGGCTACACCTTC.